This paragraph covers one T cell receptor (beta chain) sequence. Antigen: not known. The data stem from a study of cytomegalovirus exposure and HLA in healthy donors. Regarding the study as a whole: Reports showed the classifier diagnosing cytomegalovirus status with high specificity and sensitivity. Specificity of three CMV-associated chains for CMV antigens was verified in vitro. Some TCR beta chains (roughly 150 of them) were listed as cytomegalovirus-associated.

Germline CDR1 reads SGHRS; CDR2 reads YFSETQ. V lost 0 bases and J 2 bases, leaving 9 bases between the germline ends. The CDR3 covers 15 residues. TCRdb's copy holds only in-frame clones and misses some; the assay was immunoSEQ multiplex PCR. In the table there are 190,000 or so clones, around 80% of which are singletons. Input material: PBMCs. The J gene is TRBJ2-1, the V gene TRBV5-1; TRBD1 is a possible D gene (5 bases). The TCR originated in a woman in her twenties or thirties in good health and CMV-seropositive. CDR3 loop: CASSLVQGPYNEQFF. CDR3 DNA: TGCGCCAGCAGCTTGGTCCAGGGCCCCTACAATGAGCAGTTCTTC. The whole variable domain, filled in from reference TRBV5-1 and TRBJ2-1, reads KAGVTQTPRYLIKTRGQQVTLSCSPISGHRSVSWYQQTPGQGLQFLFEYFSETQRNKGNFPGRFSGRQFSNSRSEMNVSTLELGDSALYLCASSLVQGPYNEQFFGPGTRLTVL.